The entry that follows covers one TCR beta chain sequence. The sample belongs to a study of PD-1 blockade in mismatch repair-deficient tumors. Study background: Patients had eleven to twelve mismatch repair-deficient cancer types, all previously treated and progressing.

TCRdb's table, derived via immunoSEQ multiplex PCR, lists solely in-frame clones and lacks some. This sample has more than 90,000 clones, with around three quarters found just once. All patients were mismatch repair deficient, assessed by either PCR or immunohistochemistry. Germline lookup yields CDR1 MNHNY and CDR2 SVGAGI (reference sequence). V gave up 7 bases and J gave up 0 bases, with 13 bases separating them. This CDR3 comprises 15 residues. The sequencing used peripheral blood, collected about 13 months after starting pembrolizumab. This sequence originates from an adult with mismatch repair-deficient cancer. This chain connects TRBV6-6 to TRBJ1-5; perhaps TRBD1 as D (5 bases). The CDR3 is CASTVDSNSNQPQHF. CDR3 DNA: TGTGCCAGCACCGTAGACAGTAATAGCAATCAGCCCCAGCATTTT.